This TCR beta chain is from a study of CXCR3-negative and CXCR3-positive naive CD8 T cells. Per germline, CDR1 MNHEY and CDR2 SVGEGT. This CDR3 comprises 13 residues. This clonotype ranks as medium-sized (0.01 to 0.1%) in terms of frequency. Its matching antigen is unknown. The libraries of TRB cDNA were constructed through 5' RACE using UMI labels. TCRdb re-analyzed the 5' RACE reads; it lists each CDR3 protein once, without DNA. This table lists nearly 90,000 distinct CDR3 sequences. Study-wide points: Compared with CXCR3-negative naive cells, CXCR3-positive naive cells showed more hydrophobic TRB CDR3s. Memory CD8+ cells showed much lower diversity, while both naive subsets were comparably high.

The chain employs TRBV6-2 or TRBV6-3 and TRBJ2-2; the D gene TCRdb calls, TRBD1, cannot be checked with no DNA. The clonotype was recovered from a human donor in good health. Some clones in this sample may be carry-over from other donors' samples. Sequencing was done on a sample of naive CXCR3+ CD8+ T cells from blood. Subset meaning: CD45RO-CCR7+CD27+CD95- naive CD8+ T cells expressing CXCR3 (TNR3+). Here the CDR3 reads CASRATETGELFF.